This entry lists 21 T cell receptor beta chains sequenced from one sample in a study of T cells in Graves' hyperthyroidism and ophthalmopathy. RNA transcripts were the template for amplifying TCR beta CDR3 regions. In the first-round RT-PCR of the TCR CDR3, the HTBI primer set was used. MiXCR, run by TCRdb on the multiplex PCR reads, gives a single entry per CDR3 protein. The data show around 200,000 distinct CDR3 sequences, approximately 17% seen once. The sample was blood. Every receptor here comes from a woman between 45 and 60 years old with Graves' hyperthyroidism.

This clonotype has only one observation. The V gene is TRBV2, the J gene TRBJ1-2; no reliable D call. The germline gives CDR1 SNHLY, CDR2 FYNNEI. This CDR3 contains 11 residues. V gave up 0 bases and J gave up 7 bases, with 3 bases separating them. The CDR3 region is CASSEALGYTF. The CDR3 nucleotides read TGTGCCAGCAGTGAAGCGCTTGGCTACACCTTC.

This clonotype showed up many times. DNA of the CDR3: TGTGCCACGGCGGACAGTAGCAATCAGCCCCAGCATTTT. Its translation is CATADSSNQPQHF. The chain employs TRBV10-3 and TRBJ1-5; tentatively, D is TRBD1 (6 bases). The V end lost 10 bases, the J end lost 0 bases, and 10 bases lay between the germline ends. Germline V CDR1 and CDR2: ENHRY, SYGVKD. The CDR3 loop spans 13 amino acids.

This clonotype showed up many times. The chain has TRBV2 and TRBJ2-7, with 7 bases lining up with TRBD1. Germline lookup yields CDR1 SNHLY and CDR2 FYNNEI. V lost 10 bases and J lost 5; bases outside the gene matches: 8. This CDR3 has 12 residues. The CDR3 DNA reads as TGTGCCATCTATACAGGGGTAGACGAGCAGTACTTC. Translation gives CAIYTGVDEQYF.

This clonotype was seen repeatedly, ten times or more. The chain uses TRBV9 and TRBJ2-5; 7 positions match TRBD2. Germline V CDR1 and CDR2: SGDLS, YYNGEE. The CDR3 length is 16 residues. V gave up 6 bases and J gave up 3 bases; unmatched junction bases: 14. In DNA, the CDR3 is TGTGCCAGCACCCTCGGGGGAGCGGGGATGGAAGAGACCCAGTACTTC. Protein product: CASTLGGAGMEETQYF.

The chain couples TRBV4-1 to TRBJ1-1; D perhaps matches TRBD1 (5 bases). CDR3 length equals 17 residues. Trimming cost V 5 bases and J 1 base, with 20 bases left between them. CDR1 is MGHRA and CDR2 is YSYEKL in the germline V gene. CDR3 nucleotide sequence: TGCGCCAGCAGCAATTATGGCGGGGGAAGGTCGAACACTGAAGCTTTCTTT. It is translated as CASSNYGGGRSNTEAFF.

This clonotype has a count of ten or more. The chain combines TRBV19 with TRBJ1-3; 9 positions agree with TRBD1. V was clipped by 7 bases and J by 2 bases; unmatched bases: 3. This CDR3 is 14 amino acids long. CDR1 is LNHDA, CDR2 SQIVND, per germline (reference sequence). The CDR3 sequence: CASTRDRAGNTIYF. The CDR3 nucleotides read TGTGCCAGTACAAGGGACAGGGCTGGAAACACCATATATTTT. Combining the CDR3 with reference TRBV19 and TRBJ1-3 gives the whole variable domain DGGITQSPKYLFRKEGQNVTLSCEQNLNHDAMYWYRQDPGQGLRLIYYSQIVNDFQKGDIAEGYSVSREKKESFPLTVTSAQKNPTAFYLCASTRDRAGNTIYFGEGSWLTVV.

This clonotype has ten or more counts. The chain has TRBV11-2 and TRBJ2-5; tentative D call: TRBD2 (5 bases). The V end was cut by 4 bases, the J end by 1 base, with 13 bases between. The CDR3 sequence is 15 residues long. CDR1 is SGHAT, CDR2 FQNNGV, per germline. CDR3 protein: CASSSLMDSQETQYF. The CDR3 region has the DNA TGTGCCAGCAGCTCCTTGATGGACTCCCAAGAGACCCAGTACTTC.

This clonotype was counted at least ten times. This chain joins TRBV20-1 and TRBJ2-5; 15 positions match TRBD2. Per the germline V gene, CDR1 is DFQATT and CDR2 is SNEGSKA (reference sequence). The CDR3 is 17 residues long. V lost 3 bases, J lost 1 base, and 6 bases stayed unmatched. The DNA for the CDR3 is TGCAGTGCTAGCGATGGGACTAGCGGGGGGACCCAAGAGACCCAGTACTTC. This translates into CSASDGTSGGTQETQYF.

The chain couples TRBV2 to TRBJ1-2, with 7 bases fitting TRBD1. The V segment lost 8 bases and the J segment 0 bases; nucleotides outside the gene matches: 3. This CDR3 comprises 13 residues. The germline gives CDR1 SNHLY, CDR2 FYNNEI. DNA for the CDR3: TGTGCCAGCGGGGACAGCTCTAACTATGGCTACACCTTC. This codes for CASGDSSNYGYTF.

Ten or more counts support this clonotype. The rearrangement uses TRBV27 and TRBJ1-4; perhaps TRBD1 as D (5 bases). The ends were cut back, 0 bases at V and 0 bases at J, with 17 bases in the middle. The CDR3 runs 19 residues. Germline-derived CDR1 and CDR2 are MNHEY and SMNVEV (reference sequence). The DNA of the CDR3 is TGTGCCAGCAGTTTATCGGGGCTCCCTTACAGTCCAACTAATGAAAAACTGTTTTTT. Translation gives CASSLSGLPYSPTNEKLFF.

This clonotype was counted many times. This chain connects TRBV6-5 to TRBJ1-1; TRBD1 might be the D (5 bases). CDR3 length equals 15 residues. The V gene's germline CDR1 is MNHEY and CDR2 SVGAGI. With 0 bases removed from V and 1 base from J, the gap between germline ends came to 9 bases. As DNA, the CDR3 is TGTGCCAGCAGTTACTCGGGGGATCCGAACACTGAAGCTTTCTTT. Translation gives CASSYSGDPNTEAFF.

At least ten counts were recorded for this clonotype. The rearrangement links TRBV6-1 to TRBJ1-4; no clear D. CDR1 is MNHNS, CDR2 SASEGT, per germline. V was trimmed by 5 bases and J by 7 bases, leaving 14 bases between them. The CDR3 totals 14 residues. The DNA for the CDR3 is TGTGCCAGCAGTTACATGGTGGGCCGTGAAAAACTGTTTTTT. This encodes CASSYMVGREKLFF.

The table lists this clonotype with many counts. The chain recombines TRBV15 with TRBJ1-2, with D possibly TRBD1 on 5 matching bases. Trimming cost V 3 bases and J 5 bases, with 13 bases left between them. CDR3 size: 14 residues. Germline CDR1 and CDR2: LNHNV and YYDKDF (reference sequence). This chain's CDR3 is CATSSGGSNYGYTF. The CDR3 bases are TGTGCCACCAGCAGCGGGGGGAGTAATTATGGCTACACCTTC.

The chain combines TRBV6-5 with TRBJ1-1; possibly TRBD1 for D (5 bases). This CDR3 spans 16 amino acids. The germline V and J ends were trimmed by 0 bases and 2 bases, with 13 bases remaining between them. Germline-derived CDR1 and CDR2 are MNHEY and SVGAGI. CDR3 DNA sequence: TGTGCCAGCAGTTACTCCACCGGGACGGTAAACACTGAAGCTTTCTTT. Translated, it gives CASSYSTGTVNTEAFF.

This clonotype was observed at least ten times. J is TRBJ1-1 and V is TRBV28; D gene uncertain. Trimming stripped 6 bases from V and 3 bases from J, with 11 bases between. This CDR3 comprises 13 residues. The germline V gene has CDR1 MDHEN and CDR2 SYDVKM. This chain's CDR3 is CASSPAGYTEAFF. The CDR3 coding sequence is TGTGCCAGCAGCCCAGCTGGGTACACTGAAGCTTTCTTT.

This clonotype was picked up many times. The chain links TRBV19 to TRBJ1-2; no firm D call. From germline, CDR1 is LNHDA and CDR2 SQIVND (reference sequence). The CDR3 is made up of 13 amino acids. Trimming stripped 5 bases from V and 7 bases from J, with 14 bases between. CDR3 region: CASSSGWVRGYTF. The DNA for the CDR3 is TGTGCCAGTAGTTCCGGCTGGGTTCGTGGCTACACCTTC.

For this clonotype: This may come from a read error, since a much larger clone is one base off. The CDR3 DNA sequence: TGTGCCAGCAGTTGGACTGGCGTCTCCTACGAGCAGTACTTC. Amino acids: CASSWTGVSYEQYF. The chain has TRBV2 and TRBJ2-7; weak D call: TRBD2 (5 bases). Trimming removed 5 bases at V and 0 bases at J, with 11 bases between. CDR1 is SNHLY, CDR2 FYNNEI, per germline. The CDR3 totals 14 residues. Combining the CDR3 with reference TRBV2 and TRBJ2-7 gives the whole variable domain EPEVTQTPSHQVTQMGQEVILRCVPISNHLYFYWYRQILGQKVEFLVSFYNNEISEKSEIFDDQFSVERPDGSNFTLKIRSTKLEDSAMYFCASSWTGVSYEQYFGPGTRLTVT.

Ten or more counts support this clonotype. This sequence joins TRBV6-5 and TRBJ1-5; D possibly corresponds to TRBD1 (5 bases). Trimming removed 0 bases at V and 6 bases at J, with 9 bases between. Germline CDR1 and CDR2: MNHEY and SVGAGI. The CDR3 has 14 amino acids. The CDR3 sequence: CASSYSQGFQPQHF. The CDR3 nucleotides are TGTGCCAGCAGTTACTCCCAGGGTTTTCAGCCCCAGCATTTT.

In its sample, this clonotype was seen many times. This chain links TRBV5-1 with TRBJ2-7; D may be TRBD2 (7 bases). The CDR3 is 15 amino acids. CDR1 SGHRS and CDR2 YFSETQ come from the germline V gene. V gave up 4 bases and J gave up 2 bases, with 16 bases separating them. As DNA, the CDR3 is TGCGCCAGCAGCCGCCGACGGGGGGACACCTACGAGCAGTACTTC. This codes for CASSRRRGDTYEQYF.

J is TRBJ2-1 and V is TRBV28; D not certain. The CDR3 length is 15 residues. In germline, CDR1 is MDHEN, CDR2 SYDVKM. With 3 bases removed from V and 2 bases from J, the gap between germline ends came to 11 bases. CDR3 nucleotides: TGTGCCAGCAGTTTCCTAGTTAAGGCCTACAATGAGCAGTTCTTC. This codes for CASSFLVKAYNEQFF.

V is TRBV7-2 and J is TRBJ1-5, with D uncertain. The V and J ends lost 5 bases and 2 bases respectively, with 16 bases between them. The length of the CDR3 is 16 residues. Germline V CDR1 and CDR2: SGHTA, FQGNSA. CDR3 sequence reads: CASSLTTPQGNQPQHF. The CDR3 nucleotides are TGTGCCAGCAGCCTCACAACGCCCCAGGGCAATCAGCCCCAGCATTTT.